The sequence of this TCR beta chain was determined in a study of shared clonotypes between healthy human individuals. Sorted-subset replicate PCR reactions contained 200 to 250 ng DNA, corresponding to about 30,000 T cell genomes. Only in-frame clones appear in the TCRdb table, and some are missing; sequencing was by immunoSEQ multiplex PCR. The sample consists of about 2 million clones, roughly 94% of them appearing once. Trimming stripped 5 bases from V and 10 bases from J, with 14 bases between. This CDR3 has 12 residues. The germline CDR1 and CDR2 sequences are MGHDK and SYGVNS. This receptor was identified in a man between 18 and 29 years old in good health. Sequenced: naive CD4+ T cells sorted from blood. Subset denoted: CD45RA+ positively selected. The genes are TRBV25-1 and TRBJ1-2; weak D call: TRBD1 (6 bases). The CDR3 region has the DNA TGTGCCAGCAGTAAACAGGGAAATCTCTACACCTTC. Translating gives CASSKQGNLYTF.